Below are 17 T cell receptor beta chains sequenced from a single sample in a study of T cells in Graves' hyperthyroidism and ophthalmopathy. TCR beta CDR3 region amplification was performed from RNA transcripts. TCR CDR3 regions were first amplified by RT-PCR with HTBI primers. TCRdb called the multiplex PCR reads again in MiXCR, with one record for every CDR3 protein. The sample carries roughly 510,000 distinct CDR3 sequences, about 46% recorded once. The material sequenced was peripheral blood or thyroid tissue (not recorded which). These receptors were taken from an adult woman with Graves' disease, either hyperthyroidism or ophthalmopathy (not recorded which).

As for this clonotype: Because it lacks the conserved phenylalanine or tryptophan at the end, this CDR3 is likely a read error. The chain recombines TRBV9 with TRBJ2-7; 8 nucleotides match TRBD1. Germline lookup yields CDR1 SGDLS and CDR2 YYNGEE. V was clipped by 4 bases and J by 1 base; unmatched bases: 4. The CDR3 runs 14 residues. CDR3 region: CASSFGQGSYEQYL. The CDR3, as DNA: TGTGCCAGCAGCTTCGGACAGGGATCCTACGAGCAGTACCTC.

This clonotype was seen a handful of times. The CDR3 region is CASSIWGYGYTF. As DNA, the CDR3 is TGTGCCAGTAGTATATGGGGGTACGGCTACACCTTC. The chain is built from TRBV19 and TRBJ1-2; tentatively, D is TRBD1 (5 bases). Trimming cost V 2 bases and J 8 bases, with 9 bases left between them. This CDR3 is built from 12 residues. Germline V gene sequence: CDR1 LNHDA, CDR2 SQIVND (reference sequence).

This chain joins TRBV7-2 and TRBJ2-5; 8 nucleotides line up with TRBD1. Looked up from germline, CDR1 is SGHTA and CDR2 is FQGNSA. The CDR3 runs to 15 residues. V shed 6 bases and J 5 bases; nucleotides not matched to a gene: 11. As DNA, the CDR3 is TGTGCCAGCAGTTATAACAGGGGGGCAGGGGAGACCCAGTACTTC. It codes for CASSYNRGAGETQYF.

V usage is TRBV7-3 and J usage is TRBJ2-3; unclear D gene. The length of the CDR3 is 13 residues. Germline-derived CDR1 and CDR2 are SGHTA and FQGTGA. The V gene lost 4 bases and the J gene lost 3 bases, with 8 bases spanning the gap. In DNA form, the CDR3 reads TGTGCCAGCAGCTACAGACGGACAGATACGCAGTATTTT. Its protein is CASSYRRTDTQYF.

This clonotype was detected a few times. This chain uses TRBV24-1 with TRBJ1-2; D is undetermined. Trimming pared 2 bases from V and 7 bases from J, leaving 4 bases between. CDR1 and CDR2 from the germline V gene are KGHDR and SFDVKD. The CDR3 consists of 11 residues. The CDR3 DNA is TGTGCCACCAGTGATTCTTTTGGCTACACCTTC. Encoded protein: CATSDSFGYTF.

This clonotype was detected only a few times. V and J are TRBV7-9 and TRBJ2-2; D unresolved. Germline CDR1 and CDR2: SEHNR and FQNEAQ (reference sequence). The V end was cut by 1 base, the J end by 6 bases, with 3 bases between. This CDR3 is built from 12 residues. The CDR3 DNA follows: TGTGCCAGCAGCTTAGTTTCCGGGGAGCTGTTTTTT. It translates to CASSLVSGELFF. The variable domain in full, completed from reference TRBV7-9 and TRBJ2-2, reads DTGVSQNPRHKITKRGQNVTFRCDPISEHNRLYWYRQTLGQGPEFLTYFQNEAQLEKSRLLSDRFSAERPKGSFSTLEIQRTEQGDSAMYLCASSLVSGELFFGEGSRLTVL.

Here the CDR3 reads CASRLPGGGQNTEAFF. The DNA for the CDR3 is TGTGCCAGCAGACTCCCGGGGGGGGGTCAGAACACTGAAGCTTTCTTT. The chain carries TRBV7-9 and TRBJ1-1, with D maybe TRBD1 (5 bases). Germline assignment: CDR1 SEHNR and CDR2 FQNEAQ (reference sequence). The CDR3 is 16 residues long. The V and J ends lost 6 bases and 1 base respectively, with 18 bases between them.

The table lists this clonotype with a few counts. The CDR3 DNA follows: TGTGCCACCGCCGGTGTAGGGACGGCAACTAATGAAAAACTGTTTTTT. This encodes CATAGVGTATNEKLFF. The V gene is TRBV15, the J gene TRBJ1-4, with D perhaps TRBD1 (5 bases). Between the trimmed V and J ends, which lost 8 bases and 0 bases, there was a span of 16 bases. This CDR3 has 16 residues. Germline V gene sequence: CDR1 LNHNV, CDR2 YYDKDF (reference sequence).

V is TRBV7-9 and J is TRBJ1-6; D not resolved. CDR1 is SEHNR, CDR2 FQNEAQ, per germline (reference sequence). The CDR3 runs to 15 residues. Trimming cost V 0 bases and J 8 bases, with 11 bases left between them. Written as DNA, the CDR3 is TGTGCCAGCAGCTTAGCGCCCAGGAGCTATTCACCCCTCCACTTT. Translating it yields CASSLAPRSYSPLHF.

The table lists this clonotype with many counts. CDR3 region: CASTPGTGYQPQHF. CDR3 in DNA: TGTGCCAGTACCCCCGGGACAGGATATCAGCCCCAGCATTTT. This chain connects TRBV19 to TRBJ1-5; 8 bases line up with TRBD1. CDR1 and CDR2 from the germline V gene are LNHDA and SQIVND (reference sequence). This CDR3 region has 14 residues. J was trimmed by 5 bases and V by 7 bases; bases with no gene match: 7.

This clonotype was counted a few times. In DNA form, the CDR3 reads TGTGCCTGGAGTGTAGGGGACACTGAAGCTTTCTTT. As protein: CAWSVGDTEAFF. The chain uses TRBV30 and TRBJ1-1; D might be TRBD1 (5 bases). Germline CDR1 is GTSNPN and CDR2 is SVGIG (reference sequence). This CDR3 is 12 amino acids long. The V gene lost 0 bases and the J gene lost 3 bases, with 5 bases spanning the gap. Looking up the rest from reference TRBV30 and TRBJ1-1 gives the full variable domain: SQTIHQWPATLVQPVGSPLSLECTVEGTSNPNLYWYRQAAGRGLQLLFYSVGIGQISSEVPQNLSASRPQDRQFILSSKKLLLSDSGFYLCAWSVGDTEAFFGQGTRLTVV.

V usage is TRBV7-2 and J usage is TRBJ2-3, with 14 bases aligning to TRBD2. The CDR3 is 18 residues long. V lost 1 base and J lost 1; bases outside the gene matches: 4. Germline V gene lookup returns CDR1 SGHTA and CDR2 FQGNSA. Here the CDR3 DNA reads TGTGCCAGCAGCTTAGGACTAGCGGGAGGGCGCGGCACAGATACGCAGTATTTT. It translates to CASSLGLAGGRGTDTQYF.

This clonotype was found a few times. The gene calls are TRBV3-1 and TRBJ2-2, with TRBD2 identical over 9 bases. V trimming: 5 bases; J trimming: 6 bases; junction bases outside the gene matches: 1. Per the germline V gene, CDR1 is LGHDT and CDR2 is YNNKEL (reference sequence). This CDR3 is 13 amino acids long. This chain's CDR3 is CASSRLAAGELFF. The CDR3 DNA reads TGTGCCAGCAGCAGACTAGCGGCCGGGGAGCTGTTTTTT.

The chain has TRBV5-7 and TRBJ1-5; 8 positions agree with TRBD1. Being an ORF, TRBV5-7 has a function that is uncertain. The CDR3 is made up of 16 amino acids. V was clipped by 4 bases and J by 2 bases; unmatched bases: 8. The CDR3 coding sequence is TGTGCCAGCAGCGCCGGAGGACAGGGACGCAATCAGCCCCAGCATTTT. Its translation: CASSAGGQGRNQPQHF.

This clonotype was seen ten or more times. CDR3 sequence: CASSESGRANEKLFF. The CDR3 DNA reads TGTGCCAGCAGCGAATCAGGGCGTGCAAATGAAAAACTGTTTTTT. The chain combines TRBV9 with TRBJ1-4; weak D call: TRBD1 (5 bases). Germline assignment: CDR1 SGDLS and CDR2 YYNGEE. The V end lost 3 bases, the J end lost 5 bases, and 14 bases lay between the germline ends. This CDR3 is 15 amino acids long.

As to this clonotype: The junction does not match germline at one end; this may be a read error. The rearrangement uses TRBV7-9 and TRBJ2-5; D unclear. CDR1 SEHNR and CDR2 FQNEAQ come from the germline V gene (reference sequence). The CDR3 is 15 residues long. CDR3 protein: CASSQLTTEGETQYF. In nucleotides, the CDR3 is TGCGCCAGCAGCCAACTGACGACGGAAGGGGAGACCCAGTACTTC.

This chain connects TRBV24-1 to TRBJ2-2; D remains ambiguous. This CDR3 is built from 15 residues. The V gene's germline CDR1 is KGHDR and CDR2 SFDVKD. Trimming took 5 bases from V and 0 from J, leaving 9 bases between them. The CDR3 loop is CATSARGSNTGELFF. CDR3 bases: TGTGCCACCAGTGCTAGAGGTTCGAACACCGGGGAGCTGTTTTTT.